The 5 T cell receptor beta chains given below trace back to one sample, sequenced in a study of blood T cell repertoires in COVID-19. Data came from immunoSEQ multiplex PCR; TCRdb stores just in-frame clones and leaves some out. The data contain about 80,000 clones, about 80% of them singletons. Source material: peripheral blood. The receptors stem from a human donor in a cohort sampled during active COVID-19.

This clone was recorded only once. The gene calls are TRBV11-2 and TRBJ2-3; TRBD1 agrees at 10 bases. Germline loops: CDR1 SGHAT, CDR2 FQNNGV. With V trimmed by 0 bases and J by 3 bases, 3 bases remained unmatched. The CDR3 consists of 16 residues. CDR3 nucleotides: TGTGCCAGCAGCTTAGATGGGGGACAGGGGACAGATACGCAGTATTTT. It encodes CASSLDGGQGTDTQYF.

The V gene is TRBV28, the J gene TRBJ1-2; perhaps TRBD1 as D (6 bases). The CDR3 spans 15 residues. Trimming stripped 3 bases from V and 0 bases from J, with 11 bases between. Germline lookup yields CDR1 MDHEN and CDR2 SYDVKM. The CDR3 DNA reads TGTGCCAGCAGTTTGGGCCCAGGGGCTAACTATGGCTACACCTTC. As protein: CASSLGPGANYGYTF.

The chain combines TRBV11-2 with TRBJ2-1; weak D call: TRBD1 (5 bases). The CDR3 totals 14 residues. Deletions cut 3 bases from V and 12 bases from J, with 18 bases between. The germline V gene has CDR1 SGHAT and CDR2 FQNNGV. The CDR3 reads CASSFSDSSSGQFF. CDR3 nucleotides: TGTGCCAGCAGCTTCAGTGACAGCTCTTCAGGGCAGTTCTTC.

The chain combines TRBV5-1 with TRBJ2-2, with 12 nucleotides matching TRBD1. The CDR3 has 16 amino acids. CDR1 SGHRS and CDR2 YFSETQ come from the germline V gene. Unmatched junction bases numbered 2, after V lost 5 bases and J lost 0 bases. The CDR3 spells CASRGTGGSNTGELFF. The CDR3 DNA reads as TGCGCCAGCAGGGGGACAGGGGGCTCGAACACCGGGGAGCTGTTTTTT.

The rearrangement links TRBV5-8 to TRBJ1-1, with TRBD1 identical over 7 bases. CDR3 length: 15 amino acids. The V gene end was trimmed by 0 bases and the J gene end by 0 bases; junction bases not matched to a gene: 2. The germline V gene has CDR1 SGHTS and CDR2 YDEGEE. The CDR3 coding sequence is TGTGCCAGCAGCTTGGGACAGGGCATGAACACTGAAGCTTTCTTT. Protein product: CASSLGQGMNTEAFF.